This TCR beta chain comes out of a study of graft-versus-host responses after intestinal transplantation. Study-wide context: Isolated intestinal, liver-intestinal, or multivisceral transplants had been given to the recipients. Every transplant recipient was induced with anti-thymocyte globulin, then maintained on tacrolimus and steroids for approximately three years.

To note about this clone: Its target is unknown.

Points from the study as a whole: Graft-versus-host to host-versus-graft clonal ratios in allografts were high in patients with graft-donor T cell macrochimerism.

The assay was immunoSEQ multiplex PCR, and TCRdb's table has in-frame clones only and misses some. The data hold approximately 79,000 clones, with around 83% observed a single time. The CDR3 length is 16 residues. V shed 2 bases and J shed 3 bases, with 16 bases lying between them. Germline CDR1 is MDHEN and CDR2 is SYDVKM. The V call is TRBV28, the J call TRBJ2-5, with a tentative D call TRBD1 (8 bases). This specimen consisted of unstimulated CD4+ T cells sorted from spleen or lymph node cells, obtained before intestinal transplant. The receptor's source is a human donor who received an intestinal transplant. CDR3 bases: TGTGCCAGCAGTTTAGGACAGGGACTAATAGAAGAGACCCAGTACTTC. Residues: CASSLGQGLIEETQYF.